This is a list of T cell receptor beta chains from one sample in a study of T cell responses to AZD1222 COVID-19 vaccine. The data were produced by immunoSEQ multiplex PCR, yet TCRdb's version contains in-frame clones alone and is incomplete. The table shows 120,000 or so clones, with about 90% occurring only once. The input for sequencing was peripheral blood, taken on day 0 of AZD1222 vaccination. The receptors come from an adult in good health. Each CDR3 is given with its conserved first and last residue. The D gene is left open where the match is weak. Clone size, where shown, is once, few, many, or a class for clones that have expanded.

>TRBJ2-7|TRBV28|.|.
TGTGCCAGCAGAGCCGGGGGACAACTCTACGAGCAGTACTTC
CASRAGGQLYEQYF
>TRBJ2-7|TRBV7-9|.|.
TGTGCCAGCAGCTTGGGGACCGGGACTCCGGGGGAGCAGTACTTC
CASSLGTGTPGEQYF
>TRBJ1-1|TRBV14|.|.
TGTGCCAGCAGCCGGACAGCAATGAACACTGAAGCTTTCTTT
CASSRTAMNTEAFF
>TRBJ2-3|TRBV9|.|TRBD1
TGTGCCAGCAGCGTAGAGGGACAGGGCTCAGATACGCAGTATTTT
CASSVEGQGSDTQYF
>TRBJ2-1|TRBV5-1|.|TRBD2
TGCGCCAGCAGCCCCCCCGGACTAGCGGGAGGACACAATGAGCAGTTCTTC
CASSPPGLAGGHNEQFF
>TRBJ2-1|TRBV14|.|TRBD2
TGTGCCAGCAGCCATATGGCTAGCGGGAGTAATGAGCAGTTCTTC
CASSHMASGSNEQFF
>TRBJ2-3|TRBV18|.|TRBD2
TGTGCCAGCTCACCAGGACTAGCGGCTAGCACAGATACGCAGTATTTT
CASSPGLAASTDTQYF
>TRBJ1-2|TRBV18|.|.
TGTGCCAGCTCACCACCCTCATCGGAACTCCTGACGGGCTACACCTTC
CASSPPSSELLTGYTF
>TRBJ2-3|TRBV19|.|TRBD1
TGTGCCAGTAGTATAGCCTGGACAGGTGGCACAGATACGCAGTATTTT
CASSIAWTGGTDTQYF
>TRBJ1-2|TRBV28|.|.
TGTGCCAGCAGTTTGTCGAGTTATGGCTACACCTTC
CASSLSSYGYTF
>TRBJ2-7|TRBV6-5|once|.
TGTGCCAGCAGTCCTAGATCTAGCTCCTACGAGCAGTACTTC
CASSPRSSSYEQYF
>TRBJ1-6|TRBV18|.|.
TGTGCCAGCTCACCATCAGGCAGGAAGGGGAATTCACCCCTCCACTTT
CASSPSGRKGNSPLHF
>TRBJ2-5|TRBV5-1|once|.
TGCGCCAGCAGCCTCGCCGGGACTCCAAGGGAGACCCAGTACTTC
CASSLAGTPRETQYF
>TRBJ2-3|TRBV5-4|.|.
TGTGCCAGCAGCTTAGGGGGCGCGGGGAGAAGAGATACGCAGTATTTT
CASSLGGAGRRDTQYF
>TRBJ2-7|TRBV4-2|.|.
TGTGCCAGCAGCCAAGTAAAGCCCGGGTCTTGGGGGATCTTATCTCAGGGCAGCGAGCAGTACTTC
CASSQVKPGSWGILSQGSEQYF
>TRBJ2-1|TRBV24-1|.|TRBD2
TGTGCCACCAGTGACCCGGGACTAGCGGCAACTCCAGAGCAGTTCTTC
CATSDPGLAATPEQFF
>TRBJ1-2|TRBV2|.|TRBD1
TGTGCCAGCAGGTGGACAGGGCAGGGCTACACCTTC
CASRWTGQGYTF
>TRBJ1-4|TRBV18|.|.
TGTGCCAGCTCCCAATCCGGGACCGAAAAACTGTTTTTT
CASSQSGTEKLFF
>TRBJ2-2|TRBV9|.|TRBD1
TGTGCCAGCAGCGAGCCGGGACAGGGGAACACCGGGGAGCTGTTTTTT
CASSEPGQGNTGELFF
>TRBJ2-7|TRBV7-9|once|TRBD1
TGTGCCAGCAGCTGGGACAGCCGATCCTACGAGCAGTACTTC
CASSWDSRSYEQYF
>TRBJ2-1|TRBV3-1/TRBV3-2|.|TRBD2
TGTGCCAGCAGCCAAGTACTAGCGGGAGTGTTATACAATGAGCAGTTCTTC
CASSQVLAGVLYNEQFF
>TRBJ1-3|TRBV7-6|.|TRBD1
TGTGCCAGCAGCCCACCGGGACAGTCCTTCTCTGGAAACACCATATATTTT
CASSPPGQSFSGNTIYF
>TRBJ1-1|TRBV19|.|TRBD1
TGTGCCAGTAGCTTGGGACAGGTGAACACTGAAGCTTTCTTT
CASSLGQVNTEAFF
>TRBJ1-2|TRBV6-5|.|TRBD1
TGTGCCAGCAGTTACACAGGGGGCAATGGCTACACCTTC
CASSYTGGNGYTF
>TRBJ2-7|TRBV5-4|.|TRBD1
TGTGCCAGCAGCTGGGGACAGGGGGGCTACGAGCAGTACTTC
CASSWGQGGYEQYF
>TRBJ1-1|TRBV27|.|.
TGTGCCAGCAGTTTTATGGGTGGGACTGAAGCTTTCTTT
CASSFMGGTEAFF
>TRBJ1-1|TRBV5-4|.|.
TGTGCCAGCAGCGTTAAGGATCGAATTAGGGAAGCTTTCTTT
CASSVKDRIREAFF
>TRBJ2-1|TRBV19|.|.
TGTGCCAGTCAACCAGGGGCGTTCTCCTACAATGAGCAGTTCTTC
CASQPGAFSYNEQFF
>TRBJ2-1|TRBV5-4|.|TRBD2
TGTGCCAGCAGCCTGGATGGCGGGAGAGGGAATGAGCAGTTCTTC
CASSLDGGRGNEQFF
>TRBJ2-7|TRBV6-5|.|.
TGTGCCAGCAGCAAGGTAGGGGGGTACGAGCAGTACTTC
CASSKVGGYEQYF
>TRBJ2-2|TRBV18|.|.
TGTGCCAGCTCACCCCGTCCCCTACATCCCGGGGAGCTGTTTTTT
CASSPRPLHPGELFF
>TRBJ1-5|TRBV6-4|.|.
TGTGCCAGCAGTGACTCGGAGGGCCCCGGAGCGGGCAATCAGCCCCAGCATTTT
CASSDSEGPGAGNQPQHF
>TRBJ2-1|TRBV6-1|.|TRBD2
TGTGCCAGCAGTGGGCGGACTAGCGGGAGTGGCAATGAGCAGTTCTTC
CASSGRTSGSGNEQFF
>TRBJ1-2|TRBV9|.|TRBD1
TGTGCCAGCAGCGCAGGGGGCCCCTATGGCTACACCTTC
CASSAGGPYGYTF
>TRBJ1-4|TRBV10-2|.|.
TGCGCCAGCAGTGAGGGCGGTGAAAAACTGTTTTTT
CASSEGGEKLFF
>TRBJ1-1|TRBV2|.|TRBD1
TGTGCCAGCAGAGAACAGGGGGCGAGCACTGAAGCTTTCTTT
CASREQGASTEAFF
>TRBJ2-3|TRBV10-3|.|.
TGTGCCATCAGGAGGACAGTGACTAGCACAGATACGCAGTATTTT
CAIRRTVTSTDTQYF
>TRBJ1-2|TRBV18|.|TRBD1
TGTGCCAGCTCACCCAATGGACAGGGAGGAGGCTACACCTTC
CASSPNGQGGGYTF
>TRBJ1-1|TRBV6-5|.|.
TGTGCCAGCACGGGTGGCCGAACTGGGGGCACTGAAGCTTTCTTT
CASTGGRTGGTEAFF
>TRBJ2-4|TRBV5-1|.|.
TGCGCCAGCAGCTCCATTCAGGGGTTGCAAAACATTCAGTACTTC
CASSSIQGLQNIQYF
>TRBJ1-3|TRBV7-9|.|.
TGTGCCAGCAGCTTAGGGGGCAGCTCTGGAAACACCATATATTTT
CASSLGGSSGNTIYF
>TRBJ1-2|TRBV7-8|few|.
TGTGCCAGCAGCCCCCACCGTGGTGGCTACACCTTC
CASSPHRGGYTF
>TRBJ2-7|TRBV30|once|.
TGTGCCTGGAGTGGGGTTTACGAGCAGTACTTC
CAWSGVYEQYF
>TRBJ2-1|TRBV28|once|TRBD2
TGTGCCAGCAGTGGTTCCTTTACGGGAGGTTACAATGAGCAGTTCTTC
CASSGSFTGGYNEQFF
>TRBJ2-5|TRBV5-1|.|TRBD1
TGCGCCAGCAGCTTGGCCACAGGGGGAGAGACCCAGTACTTC
CASSLATGGETQYF
>TRBJ1-1|TRBV28|.|TRBD1
TGTGCCAGCAGTACCCCTGGGACAGGCAGCACTGAAGCTTTCTTT
CASSTPGTGSTEAFF
>TRBJ2-7|TRBV28|.|TRBD2
TGTGCCAGCAGAGGAGGACTAGCGGTCTACGAGCAGTACTTC
CASRGGLAVYEQYF
>TRBJ1-4|TRBV19|.|.
TGTGCCAGTAGTCCCCTCGGGACACTTAATTGGAGGGGTAATGAAAAACTGTTTTTT
CASSPLGTLNWRGNEKLFF
>TRBJ2-4|TRBV19|.|.
TGTGCCAGTAGTATTTCAGGCCAGGGGCGGACCTTC
CASSISGQGRTF
>TRBJ1-4|TRBV5-1|.|.
TGCGCCAGCAGCCCCCGGGACGGTGGATCGGGTGAAAAACTGTTTTTT
CASSPRDGGSGEKLFF
>TRBJ2-7|TRBV7-9|.|TRBD2
TGTGCCAGCAGCCGTCTAGCGGGAGAGGGCGTTTCGGAGCAGTACTTC
CASSRLAGEGVSEQYF
>TRBJ2-1|TRBV2|.|TRBD1
TGTGCCAGCAGATTTACCCCCGGGACAGGGAAGTTCTTC
CASRFTPGTGKFF
>TRBJ1-4|TRBV5-1|.|.
TGCGCCAGCAGGTCGCCGACCGGGACGATGGGGGAAAAACTGTTTTTT
CASRSPTGTMGEKLFF
>TRBJ1-5|TRBV5-1|.|TRBD1
TGCGCCAGCAGCCTGGACAGGGGGCGAAATCAGCCCCAGCATTTT
CASSLDRGRNQPQHF
>TRBJ1-2|TRBV7-3|.|TRBD1
TGTGCCAGCAGCCTACCGACAGGGCCCATCATTTTC
CASSLPTGPIIF
>TRBJ2-1|TRBV5-5|once|.
TGTGCCAGCAGCTTGACAGGGAGCTCCTACAATGAGCAGTTCTTC
CASSLTGSSYNEQFF
>TRBJ2-7|TRBV6-5|.|TRBD2
TGTGCCAGCAGCGGGAGGTTCTACGAGCAGTACTTC
CASSGRFYEQYF
>TRBJ1-2|TRBV28|.|.
TGTGCCAGCAACTTACGGGGGGCGGGGAATAACTATGGCTACACCTTC
CASNLRGAGNNYGYTF
>TRBJ2-7|TRBV11-2|.|.
TGTGCCAGCAGCCCCTTTGCGCTCAGCTCCTACGAGCAGTACTTC
CASSPFALSSYEQYF